These T cell receptor beta chains were read from a single sample in a study of blood T cells in healthy people across ages. TCRdb re-derived calls from the 5' RACE reads in MiXCR, one entry per CDR3 protein. The sample has 1.5 million to 1.9 million distinct CDR3 sequences, 40% to 45% seen once; the top ten hold about 3.8%. The sequenced sample consisted of blood. The receptors here all came from a young woman in good health. The CDR3 runs from the conserved cysteine through the conserved F or W. Each record gives: V gene, J gene, clone size, D gene, CDR3 DNA, CDR3 protein. The D gene is left open where the match is weak. For some rows the clone size is stated as once, few or many, or as a class when expanded; others skip it.

>TRBV6-2/TRBV6-3|TRBJ1-1|NA|NA
TGTGCCAGCAGTGTTTTCGGGCTGTACACTGAAGCTTTCTTT
CASSVFGLYTEAFF
>TRBV28|TRBJ2-1|few|NA
TGTGCCAGCAGCAAACGACCGACAGAATACAATGAGCAGTTCTTC
CASSKRPTEYNEQFF
>TRBV14|TRBJ1-2|few|NA
TGTGCCAGCAGCCAAGCCCTCGGGGGCGAGGCCGACTATGGCTACACCTTC
CASSQALGGEADYGYTF
>TRBV14|TRBJ2-1|few|NA
TGTGCCAGCAGCCGACCTCCCGGGTCCTACAATGAGCAGTTCTTC
CASSRPPGSYNEQFF
>TRBV7-8|TRBJ2-7|NA|TRBD2
TGTGCCAGCAGCGGAGAGACTAGCGGGAGGAGCTCCTACGAGCAGTACTTC
CASSGETSGRSSYEQYF
>TRBV12-3/TRBV12-4|TRBJ1-1|NA|TRBD1
TGTGCCAGCGGCCGAACAGGGGGCCTCACTGAAGCTTTCTTT
CASGRTGGLTEAFF
>TRBV7-9|TRBJ2-7|NA|TRBD1
TGTGCCAGCAGCACCGGCCGGGACAGGTACCTCGAGCAGTACTTC
CASSTGRDRYLEQYF
>TRBV29-1|TRBJ1-1|NA|NA
TGCAGCGGGAGGGCTAACACTGAAGCTTTCTTT
CSGRANTEAFF
>TRBV4-1|TRBJ1-5|few|NA
TGCGCCAGCAGCCAGCGGGTGGGCAATCAGCCCCAGCATTTT
CASSQRVGNQPQHF
>TRBV12-3/TRBV12-4|TRBJ2-1|NA|NA
TGTGCCAGCAGTTTAACGGGACTGGCTAATGAGCAGTTCTTC
CASSLTGLANEQFF
>TRBV20-1|TRBJ2-7|NA|NA
TGCAGTACTTTGCGGGACGACAACTCCTACAATGAGCAGTACTTC
CSTLRDDNSYNEQYF
>TRBV20-1|TRBJ2-1|NA|TRBD1
TGCAGTGCTAGTATGAGACAGGGATTGGACAATGAGCAGTTCTTC
CSASMRQGLDNEQFF
>TRBV6-2/TRBV6-3|TRBJ1-5|NA|NA
TGTGCCAGCAGTAACAGGGTTTTCAATCAGCCCCAGCATTTT
CASSNRVFNQPQHF
>TRBV12-3/TRBV12-4|TRBJ1-5|few|NA
TGTGCCAGCAGGCAATTGTGGGACCCGGACGGAAATAGCAATCAGCCCCAGCATTTT
CASRQLWDPDGNSNQPQHF
>TRBV30|TRBJ2-5|few|NA
TGTGCCTGGAGTGTACGGCTAGATGGGGAGCAGTACTTC
CAWSVRLDGEQYF
>TRBV6-6|TRBJ2-1|many|TRBD2
TGTGCCAGCAGTCGTACTAGCGGGGGGGGAGATGAGCAGTTCTTC
CASSRTSGGGDEQFF